This T cell receptor beta chain was obtained from a study of T cell responses to AZD1222 COVID-19 vaccine. Deletions cut 3 bases from V and 4 bases from J, with 12 bases between. CDR3 length equals 14 residues. Germline-derived CDR1 and CDR2 are SGHTA and FQGNSA. Of note for this clone: Its antigen remains unknown.

Second doses that came at about 4 or about 12 weeks were put together. This table comes from immunoSEQ multiplex PCR, and its TCRdb copy is limited to in-frame clones, with some not included. Among 45,000 to 65,000 clones, approximately 90% were seen once, and the ten largest hold less than 3.5%. Study-wide results and caveats: At baseline, seropositivity was found in only a handful of AZD1222 recipients. Reports say nearly half of spike-specific TCRs go after unmutated variant regions.

The input for sequencing was peripheral blood, taken 28 days after the second AZD1222 dose. The chain recombines TRBV7-2 with TRBJ1-2; D not certain. This receptor was taken from an adult who received the AZD1222 COVID-19 vaccine. The CDR3 region is CASSFAGGTYGYTF. The CDR3 nucleotides are TGTGCCAGCAGCTTTGCAGGTGGCACCTATGGCTACACCTTC.